The present T cell receptor beta chain was sequenced within a study of PD-1 blockade in mismatch repair-deficient tumors. Overall study context: Patients had about 13 mismatch repair-deficient cancer types and were previously treated and progressing.

The study, taken as a whole, reports: Tumor-resident clones, often undetectable pretreatment in blood, expanded then contracted after pembrolizumab.

Every patient had mismatch repair deficiency by PCR or immunohistochemistry. TCR sequencing covered a few patients who responded to pembrolizumab. Sequencing was performed with immunoSEQ multiplex PCR; in TCRdb, only in-frame clones are kept and a portion is missing. The sample gives some 130,000 clones, about nine tenths of which show up once; 10% to 15% is in the top ten. The germline V gene encodes CDR1 WSHSY and CDR2 SAAADI. The junction had 5 bases not matched to a gene; V was cut back by 6 bases and J by 1 base. The CDR3 is 15 residues long. As concerns this clone: The antigen remains unidentified.

The V gene is TRBV10-2, the J gene TRBJ2-2; 7 positions agree with TRBD1. This receptor was taken from an adult with mismatch repair-deficient cancer. The sequenced sample was peripheral blood, obtained 72 weeks after starting pembrolizumab. The CDR3 loop reads CASRSGQQNTGELFF. The CDR3 bases are TGCGCCAGCAGATCGGGACAGCAGAACACCGGGGAGCTGTTTTTT.